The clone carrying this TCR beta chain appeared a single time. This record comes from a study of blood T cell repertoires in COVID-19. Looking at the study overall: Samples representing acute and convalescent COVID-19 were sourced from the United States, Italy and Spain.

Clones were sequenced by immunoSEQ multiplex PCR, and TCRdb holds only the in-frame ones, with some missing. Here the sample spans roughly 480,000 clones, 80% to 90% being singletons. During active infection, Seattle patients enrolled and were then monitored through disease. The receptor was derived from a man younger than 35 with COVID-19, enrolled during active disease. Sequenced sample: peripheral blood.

The CDR3 DNA reads TGTGCCAGCAGTGAACAGGGGACCAACTACCCTCTGTTTTTT. Protein sequence: CASSEQGTNYPLFF. This sequence joins TRBV2 and TRBJ1-4; a weak D match, TRBD1 (6 bases). The germline CDR1 and CDR2 sequences are SNHLY and FYNNEI. The CDR3 is made up of 14 amino acids. V was pared by 2 bases and J by 14 bases, with 18 bases between.